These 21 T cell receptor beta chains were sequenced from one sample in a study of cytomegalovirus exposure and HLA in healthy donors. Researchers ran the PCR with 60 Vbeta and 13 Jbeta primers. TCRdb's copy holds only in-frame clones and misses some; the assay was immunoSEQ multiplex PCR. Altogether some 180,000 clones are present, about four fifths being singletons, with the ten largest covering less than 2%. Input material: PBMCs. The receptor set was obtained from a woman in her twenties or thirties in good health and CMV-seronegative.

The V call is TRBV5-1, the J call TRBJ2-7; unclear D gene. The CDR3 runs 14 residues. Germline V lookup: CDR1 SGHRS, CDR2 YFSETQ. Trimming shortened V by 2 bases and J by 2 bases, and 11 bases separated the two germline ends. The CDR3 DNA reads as TGCGCCAGCAGCTTCGCCCAGTTGACCTACGAGCAGTACTTC. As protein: CASSFAQLTYEQYF.

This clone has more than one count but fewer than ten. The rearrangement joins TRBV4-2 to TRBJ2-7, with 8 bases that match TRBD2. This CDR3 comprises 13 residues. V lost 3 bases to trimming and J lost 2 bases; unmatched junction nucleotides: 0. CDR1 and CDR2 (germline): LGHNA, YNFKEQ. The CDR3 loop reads CASSQRGAYEQYF. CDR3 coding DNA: TGTGCCAGCAGCCAGCGGGGGGCCTACGAGCAGTACTTC.

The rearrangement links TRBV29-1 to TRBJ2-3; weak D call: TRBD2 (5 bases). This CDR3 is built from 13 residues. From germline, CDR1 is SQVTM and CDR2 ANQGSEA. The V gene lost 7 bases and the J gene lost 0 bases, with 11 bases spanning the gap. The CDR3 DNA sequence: TGCAGCGCTGGACTGGAGAGCACAGATACGCAGTATTTT. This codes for CSAGLESTDTQYF.

The CDR3 loop is CASSFSSVSGANVLTF. CDR3 bases: TGTGCCAGCAGTTTCTCCTCCGTCTCTGGGGCCAACGTCCTGACTTTC. V gene TRBV27 combines with J gene TRBJ2-6; D not certain. Trimming cost V 3 bases and J 0 bases, with 9 bases left between them. CDR3 length: 16 residues. Germline V gene sequence: CDR1 MNHEY, CDR2 SMNVEV (reference sequence).

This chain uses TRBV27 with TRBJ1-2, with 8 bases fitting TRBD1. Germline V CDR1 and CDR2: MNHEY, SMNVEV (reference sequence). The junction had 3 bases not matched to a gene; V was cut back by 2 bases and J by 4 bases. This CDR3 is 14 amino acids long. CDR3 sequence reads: CASSLGTGGYGYTF. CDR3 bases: TGTGCCAGCAGTTTAGGGACAGGTGGCTATGGCTACACCTTC.

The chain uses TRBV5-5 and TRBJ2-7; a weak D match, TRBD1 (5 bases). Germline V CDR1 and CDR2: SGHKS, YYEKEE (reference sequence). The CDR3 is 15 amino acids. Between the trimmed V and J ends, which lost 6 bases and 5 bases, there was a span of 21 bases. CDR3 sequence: CASTSLGQGYHEQYF. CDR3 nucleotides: TGTGCCAGCACGTCTCTTGGTCAGGGTTATCACGAGCAGTACTTC.

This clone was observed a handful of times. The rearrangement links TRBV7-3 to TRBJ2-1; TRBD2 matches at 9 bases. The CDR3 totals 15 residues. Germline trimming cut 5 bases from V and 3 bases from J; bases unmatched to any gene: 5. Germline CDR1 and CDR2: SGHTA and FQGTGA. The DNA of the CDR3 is TGTGCCAGCAGCCCCCTAGCGGGGAGCTACAATGAGCAGTTCTTC. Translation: CASSPLAGSYNEQFF.

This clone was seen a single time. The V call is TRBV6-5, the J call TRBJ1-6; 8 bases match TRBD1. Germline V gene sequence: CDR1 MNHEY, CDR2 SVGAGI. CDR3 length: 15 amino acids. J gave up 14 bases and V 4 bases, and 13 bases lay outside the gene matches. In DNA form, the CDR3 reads TGTGCCAGCAGTTCCCCCGGACAGGGCACGGCGGCCCTCCACTTT. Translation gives CASSSPGQGTAALHF.

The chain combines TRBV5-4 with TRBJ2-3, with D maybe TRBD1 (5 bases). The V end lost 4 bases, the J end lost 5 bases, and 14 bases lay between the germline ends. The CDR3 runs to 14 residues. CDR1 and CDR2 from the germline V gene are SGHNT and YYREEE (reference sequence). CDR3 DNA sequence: TGTGCCAGCAGCGTCGCTCTTCAGGGAGATACGCAGTATTTT. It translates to CASSVALQGDTQYF.

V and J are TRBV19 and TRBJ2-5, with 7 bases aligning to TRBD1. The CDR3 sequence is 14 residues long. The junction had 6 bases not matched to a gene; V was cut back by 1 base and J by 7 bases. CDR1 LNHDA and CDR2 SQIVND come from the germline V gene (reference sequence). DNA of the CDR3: TGTGCCAGTAGTATAGGACAGGGCCAGGTGACCCAGTACTTC. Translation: CASSIGQGQVTQYF.

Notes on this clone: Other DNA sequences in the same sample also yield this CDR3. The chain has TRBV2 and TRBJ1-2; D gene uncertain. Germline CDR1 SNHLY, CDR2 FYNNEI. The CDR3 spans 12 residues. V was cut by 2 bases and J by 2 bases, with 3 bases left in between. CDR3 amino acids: CASSEQNYGYTF. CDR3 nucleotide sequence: TGTGCCAGCAGTGAACAGAACTATGGCTACACCTTC.

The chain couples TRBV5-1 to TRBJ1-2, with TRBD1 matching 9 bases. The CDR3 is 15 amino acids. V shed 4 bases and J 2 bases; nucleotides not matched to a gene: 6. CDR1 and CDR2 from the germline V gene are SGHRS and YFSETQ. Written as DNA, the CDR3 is TGCGCCAGCAGCGACCCGGGACAGGGAAACTATGGCTACACCTTC. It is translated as CASSDPGQGNYGYTF.

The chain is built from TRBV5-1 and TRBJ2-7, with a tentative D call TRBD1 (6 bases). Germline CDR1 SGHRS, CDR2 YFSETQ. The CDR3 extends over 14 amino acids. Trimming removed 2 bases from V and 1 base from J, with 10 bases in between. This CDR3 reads CASSFVQGSYEQYF. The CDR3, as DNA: TGCGCCAGCAGCTTCGTCCAGGGGTCCTACGAGCAGTACTTC. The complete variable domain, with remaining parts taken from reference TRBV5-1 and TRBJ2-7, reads KAGVTQTPRYLIKTRGQQVTLSCSPISGHRSVSWYQQTPGQGLQFLFEYFSETQRNKGNFPGRFSGRQFSNSRSEMNVSTLELGDSALYLCASSFVQGSYEQYFGPGTRLTVT.

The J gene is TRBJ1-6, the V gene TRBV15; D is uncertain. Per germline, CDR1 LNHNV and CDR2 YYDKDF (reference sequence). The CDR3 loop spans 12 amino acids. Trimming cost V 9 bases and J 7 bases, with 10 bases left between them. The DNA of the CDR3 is TGTGCCACAGCCGCGTTCAATTCACCCCTCCACTTT. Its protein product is CATAAFNSPLHF.

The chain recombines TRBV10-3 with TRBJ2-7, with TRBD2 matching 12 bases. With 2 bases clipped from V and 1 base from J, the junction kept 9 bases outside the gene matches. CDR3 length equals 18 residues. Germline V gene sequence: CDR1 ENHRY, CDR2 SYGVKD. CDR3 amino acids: CAISEQASGGAVSYEQYF. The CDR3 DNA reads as TGTGCCATCAGTGAGCAGGCTAGCGGGGGGGCGGTATCCTACGAGCAGTACTTC.

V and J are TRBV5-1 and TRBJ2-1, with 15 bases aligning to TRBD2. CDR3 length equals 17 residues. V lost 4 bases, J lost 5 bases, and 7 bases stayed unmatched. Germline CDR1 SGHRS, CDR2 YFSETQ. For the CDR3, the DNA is TGCGCCAGCAGCCCCGGACTAGCGGGGGGGCGGCACAATGAGCAGTTCTTC. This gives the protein CASSPGLAGGRHNEQFF.

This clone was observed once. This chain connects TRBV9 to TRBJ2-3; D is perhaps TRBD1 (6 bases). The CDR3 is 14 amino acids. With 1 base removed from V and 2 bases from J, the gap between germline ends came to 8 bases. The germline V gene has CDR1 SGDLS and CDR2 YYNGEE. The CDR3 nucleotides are TGTGCCAGCAGCGTAATGGGACACACAGATACGCAGTATTTT. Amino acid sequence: CASSVMGHTDTQYF.

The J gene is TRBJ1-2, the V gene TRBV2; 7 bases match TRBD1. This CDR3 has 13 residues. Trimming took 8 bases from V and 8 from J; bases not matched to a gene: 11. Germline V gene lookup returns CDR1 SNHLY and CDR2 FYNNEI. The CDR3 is CASLQRRQGGYTF. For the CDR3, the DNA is TGTGCCAGCCTCCAACGGAGACAGGGAGGCTACACCTTC.

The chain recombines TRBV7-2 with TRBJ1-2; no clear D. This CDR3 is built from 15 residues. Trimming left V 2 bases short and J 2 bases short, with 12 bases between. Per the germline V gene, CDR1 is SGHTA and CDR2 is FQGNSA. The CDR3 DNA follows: TGTGCCAGCAGCTTATCGTGGACGGGGAACTATGGCTACACCTTC. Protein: CASSLSWTGNYGYTF.

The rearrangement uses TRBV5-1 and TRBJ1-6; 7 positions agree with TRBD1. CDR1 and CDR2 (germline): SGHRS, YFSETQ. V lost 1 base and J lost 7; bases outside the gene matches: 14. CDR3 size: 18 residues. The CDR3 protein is CASSLSFGTDRKNSPLHF. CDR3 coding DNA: TGCGCCAGCAGCTTGAGTTTCGGGACAGACAGGAAGAATTCACCCCTCCACTTT.

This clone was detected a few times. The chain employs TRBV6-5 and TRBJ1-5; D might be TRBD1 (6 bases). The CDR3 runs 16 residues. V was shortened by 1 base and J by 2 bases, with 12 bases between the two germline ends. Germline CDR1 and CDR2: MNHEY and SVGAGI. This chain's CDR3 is CASSYFPGDGNQPQHF. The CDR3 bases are TGTGCCAGCAGTTACTTCCCAGGGGATGGCAATCAGCCCCAGCATTTT.